Listed here are 23 T cell receptor beta chains from one sample, sequenced in a study of T cell clones after liver transplantation. Measured with immunoSEQ multiplex PCR; TCRdb has only the in-frame clones, and not every one. The data hold tens of thousands of clones, with about 73% observed a single time. Source: CD4+ T cells from blood, taken at the roughly 16-month timepoint. The receptors derive from a human patient who received a liver transplant. A subset of T cells may come from the graft donor.

The chain combines TRBV7-6 with TRBJ2-7, with TRBD2 matching 12 bases. Per the germline V gene, CDR1 is SGHVS and CDR2 is FNYEAQ. Losses at the gene ends were 5 bases for V and 4 bases for J; bases not matched to a gene: 6. The CDR3 consists of 15 residues. The CDR3 DNA reads as TGTGCCAGCAGCCCAGGGACTAGCGGGTTGTACGAGCAGTACTTC. Protein product: CASSPGTSGLYEQYF.

As regards this clone: Just one base apart from a much larger clone, this may be a read error. This sequence joins TRBV28 and TRBJ2-7; D gene ambiguous. The CDR3 covers 11 residues. CDR1 is MDHEN and CDR2 is SYDVKM in the germline V gene. V was pared by 6 bases and J by 2 bases, with 5 bases between. The CDR3 loop is CASRDTYEQYF. As DNA, the CDR3 is TGTGCCAGCAGGGATACCTACGAGCAGTACTTC. Combining the CDR3 with reference TRBV28 and TRBJ2-7 gives the whole variable domain DVKVTQSSRYLVKRTGEKVFLECVQDMDHENMFWYRQDPGLGLRLIYFSYDVKMKEKGDIPEGYSVSREKKERFSLILESASTNQTSMYLCASRDTYEQYFGPGTRLTVT.

The CDR3 DNA sequence: TGTGCCAGCAGTTACGAGGGGGCCCACGAGCAGTACGTC. Amino acid sequence: CASSYEGAHEQYV. The rearrangement uses TRBV6-6 and TRBJ2-7, with 7 bases fitting TRBD1. V was clipped by 2 bases and J by 5 bases; unmatched bases: 3. In germline, CDR1 is MNHNY, CDR2 SVGAGI (reference sequence). The CDR3 is made up of 13 amino acids.

The chain carries TRBV19 and TRBJ2-2; D gene uncertain. Looked up from germline, CDR1 is LNHDA and CDR2 is SQIVND (reference sequence). V lost 0 bases and J 3 bases, leaving 11 bases between the germline ends. CDR3 length equals 16 residues. The CDR3: CASSIELGSHTGELFF. DNA of the CDR3: TGTGCCAGTAGTATAGAACTGGGCTCGCACACCGGGGAGCTGTTTTTT.

This clone was seen only once. The V call is TRBV10-3, the J call TRBJ2-3; the match to TRBD2 covers 8 bases. Losses at the gene ends were 7 bases for V and 3 bases for J; bases not matched to a gene: 3. Germline CDR1 is ENHRY and CDR2 is SYGVKD. The CDR3 contains 13 residues. CDR3 in DNA: TGTGCCATCACGGGCGGGAGGACAGATACGCAGTATTTT. This codes for CAITGGRTDTQYF.

The V and J genes are TRBV13 and TRBJ2-4; 8 positions agree with TRBD1. Germline V gene data show CDR1 as PRHDT and CDR2 as FYEKMQ (reference sequence). V gave up 4 bases and J gave up 2 bases; unmatched junction bases: 7. CDR3 length: 16 amino acids. This CDR3 is CASSWGQAGSKNIQYF. CDR3 DNA: TGTGCCAGCAGCTGGGGACAGGCCGGATCCAAAAACATTCAGTACTTC. The complete variable domain, with remaining parts taken from reference TRBV13 and TRBJ2-4, reads AAGVIQSPRHLIKEKRETATLKCYPIPRHDTVYWYQQGPGQDPQFLISFYEKMQSDKGSIPDRFSAQQFSDYHSELNMSSLELGDSALYFCASSWGQAGSKNIQYFGAGTRLSVL.

The chain is built from TRBV11-3 and TRBJ2-4, with 7 bases that match TRBD1. The CDR3 consists of 14 residues. J lost 5 bases, V lost 7 bases, and 8 bases had no gene match. Germline V gene data show CDR1 as SGHNT and CDR2 as YENEEA. The CDR3 nucleotides are TGTGCCAGCAAGCCAGGGGGTGGGGAAAACATTCAGTACTTC. Amino acid sequence: CASKPGGGENIQYF.

V and J are TRBV25-1 and TRBJ2-1; D might be TRBD1 or TRBD2, each matching 5 bases. Germline loops: CDR1 MGHDK, CDR2 SYGVNS. Trimming left V 6 bases short and J 5 bases short, with 11 bases between. The CDR3 has 13 residues. The chain's CDR3 is CASSGDLDNEQFF. For the CDR3, the DNA is TGTGCCAGCAGCGGGGACCTGGACAATGAGCAGTTCTTC.

This clone appeared a few times. This CDR3 reads CASSDPFGTGVSEQYF. The CDR3 DNA sequence: TGTGCCAGCAGTGACCCCTTTGGGACAGGGGTAAGCGAGCAGTACTTC. The chain employs TRBV6-1 and TRBJ2-7; TRBD1 aligns across 10 bases. After removal of 3 bases from V and 6 bases from J, the junction contained 11 bases not matched to a gene. CDR1 is MNHNS and CDR2 is SASEGT in the germline V gene. The CDR3 sequence is 16 residues long.

The chain is built from TRBV5-5 and TRBJ1-3; D possibly corresponds to TRBD1 (6 bases). The V gene's germline CDR1 is SGHKS and CDR2 YYEKEE (reference sequence). The germline V and J ends were trimmed by 0 bases and 0 bases, with 13 bases remaining between them. The CDR3 is 17 residues long. CDR3 residues: CASSLGWGQSSGNTIYF. In nucleotides, the CDR3 is TGTGCCAGCAGCTTGGGATGGGGACAAAGCTCTGGAAACACCATATATTTT. The whole variable domain, filled in from reference TRBV5-5 and TRBJ1-3, reads DAGVTQSPTHLIKTRGQQVTLRCSPISGHKSVSWYQQVLGQGPQFIFQYYEKEERGRGNFPDRFSARQFPNYSSELNVNALLLGDSALYLCASSLGWGQSSGNTIYFGEGSWLTVV.

The chain combines TRBV28 with TRBJ1-2, with 7 bases aligning to TRBD1. J gave up 4 bases and V 6 bases, and 8 bases lay outside the gene matches. CDR3 length: 14 residues. Germline V gives CDR1 MDHEN, CDR2 SYDVKM. As DNA, the CDR3 is TGTGCCAGCAGCCCCCAACAGGGGCTCTATGGCTACACCTTC. Its translation: CASSPQQGLYGYTF.

The chain recombines TRBV11-2 with TRBJ2-1; tentatively, D is TRBD2 (5 bases). This CDR3 is 16 amino acids long. V was clipped by 5 bases and J by 9 bases, with 23 bases between them. Germline lookup yields CDR1 SGHAT and CDR2 FQNNGV. The CDR3 nucleotides read TGTGCCAGCAGCCCCGTTTCCGGGAATAGGCTAGGTGAGCAGTTCTTC. This encodes CASSPVSGNRLGEQFF.

Of note for this clone: Other DNA sequences in this sample translate to the same CDR3. The chain employs TRBV9 and TRBJ1-1; D remains ambiguous. The V gene lost 0 bases and the J gene lost 1 base, with 10 bases spanning the gap. From germline, CDR1 is SGDLS and CDR2 YYNGEE. There are 15 residues in the CDR3. The CDR3 DNA is TGTGCCAGCAGCGTAGTTCCCGAGAAGAACACTGAAGCTTTCTTT. This translates into CASSVVPEKNTEAFF.

This chain uses TRBV28 with TRBJ2-7, with D perhaps TRBD1 (6 bases). Germline CDR1 is MDHEN and CDR2 is SYDVKM. V was shortened by 3 bases and J by 4 bases, with 19 bases between the two germline ends. This CDR3 contains 16 residues. The CDR3 region is CASSLGRTVQEYEQYV. The CDR3 DNA is TGTGCCAGCAGTTTGGGTAGGACAGTGCAAGAGTACGAGCAGTACGTC.

In its sample, this clone was seen a few times. V gene TRBV11-2 combines with J gene TRBJ2-3; maybe TRBD2 (7 bases). Per the germline V gene, CDR1 is SGHAT and CDR2 is FQNNGV. The germline V and J ends were trimmed by 2 bases and 2 bases, with 11 bases remaining between them. CDR3 length: 15 amino acids. CDR3 protein: CASSLRGGSTDTQYF. DNA of the CDR3: TGTGCCAGCAGCTTAAGGGGGGGCTCCACAGATACGCAGTATTTT.

This clone turned up a few times. The chain uses TRBV7-2 and TRBJ1-4; TRBD1 is a possible D gene (6 bases). Germline V gene sequence: CDR1 SGHTA, CDR2 FQGNSA. The CDR3 sequence is 14 residues long. Trimming shortened V by 6 bases and J by 6 bases, and 14 bases separated the two germline ends. The DNA of the CDR3 is TGTGCCAGCAGACAGGGAGGGAGTGATGAAAAACTGTTTTTT. Translated, it gives CASRQGGSDEKLFF.

The chain carries TRBV28 and TRBJ2-7, with a tentative D call TRBD2 (6 bases). The V gene lost 8 bases and the J gene lost 0 bases, with 17 bases spanning the gap. The CDR3 contains 15 residues. The germline CDR1 and CDR2 sequences are MDHEN and SYDVKM. In DNA form, the CDR3 reads TGTGCCAGCGTTCTGTCCTTGGGGGGCTCCTACGAGCAGTACTTC. This gives the protein CASVLSLGGSYEQYF.

A note on this clone: At one of its ends the junction is not consistent with the germline gene, which may arise from a read error. The rearrangement uses TRBV6-1 and TRBJ1-2; tentative D call: TRBD1 (5 bases). The V gene's germline CDR1 is MNHNS and CDR2 SASEGT. The CDR3 has 13 amino acids. CDR3 region: CASKPGVNYSYTF. CDR3 in DNA: TGTGCCAGCAAGCCGGGGGTAAACTATAGCTACACCTTC.

J is TRBJ2-3 and V is TRBV18; either TRBD1 or TRBD2 may fit D (5 bases each). This CDR3 has 14 amino acids. V lost 6 bases and J lost 6, with 16 bases in between. Germline loops: CDR1 KGHSH, CDR2 LQKENI. The CDR3: CASSPSQGTDTQYF. The CDR3 DNA is TGTGCCAGCTCGCCTAGCCAGGGTACCGATACGCAGTATTTT.

V is TRBV5-4 and J is TRBJ2-2, with 9 bases that match TRBD1. Germline V lookup: CDR1 SGHNT, CDR2 YYREEE (reference sequence). V lost 10 bases, J lost 5 bases, and 9 bases stayed unmatched. CDR3 size: 14 residues. The CDR3 DNA follows: TGTGCCGGAAAGGGGGACAGGGAAACCGGGGAGCTGTTTTTT. Encoded protein: CAGKGDRETGELFF.

The chain recombines TRBV4-2 with TRBJ2-5; 13 bases align to TRBD2. V lost 1 base to trimming and J lost 4 bases; unmatched junction nucleotides: 0. Germline V gene data show CDR1 as LGHNA and CDR2 as YNFKEQ. This CDR3 region has 15 residues. The CDR3 reads CASSQGTSGGETQYF. The CDR3 DNA follows: TGTGCCAGCAGCCAAGGGACTAGCGGGGGAGAGACCCAGTACTTC.

This clone has just a few counts. The chain is built from TRBV30 and TRBJ1-5, with a weak D call TRBD1 (6 bases). Germline V gene sequence: CDR1 GTSNPN, CDR2 SVGIG (reference sequence). The CDR3 spans 14 residues. Trimming left V 5 bases short and J 2 bases short, with 13 bases between. The CDR3 protein is CAWGGAGGNQPQHF. The CDR3 region has the DNA TGTGCCTGGGGAGGAGCAGGGGGCAATCAGCCCCAGCATTTT.

This clone has a count of ten or more. In DNA form, the CDR3 reads TGTGCCAGTACCCCTAGTGGGCCAGGAAACACCATATATTTT. Encoded protein: CASTPSGPGNTIYF. The chain joins TRBV19 to TRBJ1-3; D remains ambiguous. Germline loops: CDR1 LNHDA, CDR2 SQIVND (reference sequence). V was trimmed by 7 bases and J by 4 bases, leaving 14 bases between them. The CDR3 is 14 amino acids.